Below, one TCR beta chain is given with its context. Germline V gives CDR1 MNHNS, CDR2 SASEGT. J gave up 5 bases and V 2 bases, and 6 bases lay outside the gene matches. The CDR3 runs to 16 residues. This sample was included in a study of follicular helper T cells after annual influenza vaccination. TCRdb keeps only in-frame clones here, not all; method: immunoSEQ multiplex PCR. In the table there are 27,000 or so clones, approximately 81% of which are singletons. Time point denoted: 2014-2015 season, pre-vaccination. The chain links TRBV6-1 to TRBJ1-4; 9 nucleotides agree with TRBD1. This receptor was identified in an adult who received the influenza vaccine. The material sequenced was CXCR5+ CD38- circulating T follicular helper cells from blood, taken on the day of influenza vaccination. Subset noted: circulating Tfh, non-naive CD4+CXCR5+PD-1+ (ICOS+CD38+ or ICOS-CD38-). The CDR3 loop is CASSERDRGVNEKLFF. The CDR3 region has the DNA TGTGCCAGCAGTGAACGCGACAGGGGGGTAAATGAAAAACTGTTTTTT.